Presented here are 16 T cell receptor beta chains from one specimen sequenced in a study of T cells in Graves' hyperthyroidism and ophthalmopathy (dated by TCRdb to between 2017 and 2020). The library was produced with multiplex PCR. The sequencing machine was an Illumina HiSeq 2000. The TCR beta CDR3 regions were amplified from RNA transcripts. The TCR CDR3 was subjected to a first round of RT-PCR using the HTBI primer set and the Qiagen OneStep RT-PCR kit. The public sequencing data were trimmed at Q25 with fastp and processed into clonotypes with MiXCR by TCRdb, which kept only in-frame beta chains. Entries that share a CDR3 protein sequence are merged under the most common genes and DNA. A total of 250,000 to 400,000 distinct CDR3 sequences appear in this sample, around 15% of them only once. In total, the top ten clones hold approximately 35% of the sample. The sequenced sample consisted of blood. The origin of the receptors is a woman aged 40 to 55 with Graves' ophthalmopathy.

This clonotype showed up many times. The chain carries TRBV6-1 and TRBJ1-2, with 7 bases that match TRBD1. Germline CDR1 is MNHNS and CDR2 is SASEGT. J was trimmed by 3 bases and V by 4 bases; bases with no gene match: 2. The length of the CDR3 is 13 residues. The CDR3 is CASSVQGDYGYTF. DNA for the CDR3: TGTGCCAGCAGTGTTCAGGGGGACTATGGCTACACCTTC.

This clonotype was observed at least ten times. This chain joins TRBV2 and TRBJ2-5; D is undetermined. V gave up 7 bases and J gave up 4 bases, with 7 bases separating them. There are 11 residues in the CDR3. Germline assignment: CDR1 SNHLY and CDR2 FYNNEI. The CDR3 here is CASTGVETQYF. CDR3 DNA sequence: TGTGCCAGCACGGGCGTAGAGACCCAGTACTTC. The full variable domain, in which reference TRBV2 and TRBJ2-5 provide the parts outside the CDR3, is EPEVTQTPSHQVTQMGQEVILRCVPISNHLYFYWYRQILGQKVEFLVSFYNNEISEKSEIFDDQFSVERPDGSNFTLKIRSTKLEDSAMYFCASTGVETQYFGPGTRLLVL.

This clonotype turned up a few times. The chain has TRBV5-1 and TRBJ1-3; tentatively, D is TRBD1 (6 bases). Per the germline V gene, CDR1 is SGHRS and CDR2 is YFSETQ. The germline V and J ends were trimmed by 1 base and 15 bases, with 26 bases remaining between them. The CDR3 is 16 residues long. CDR3 protein: CASSLQKTSGGADSYF. Written as DNA, the CDR3 is TGCGCCAGCAGCTTGCAGAAGACTAGCGGGGGGGCAGACTCATATTTT. The full variable domain, its missing parts supplied by reference TRBV5-1 and TRBJ1-3, is KAGVTQTPRYLIKTRGQQVTLSCSPISGHRSVSWYQQTPGQGLQFLFEYFSETQRNKGNFPGRFSGRQFSNSRSEMNVSTLELGDSALYLCASSLQKTSGGADSYFGEGSWLTVV.

The genes are TRBV11-2 and TRBJ1-4; D gene uncertain. The CDR3 runs 16 residues. V shed 0 bases and J shed 0 bases, with 8 bases lying between them. Germline assignment: CDR1 SGHAT and CDR2 FQNNGV. The CDR3 reads CASSLDRRATNEKLFF. CDR3 DNA: TGTGCCAGCAGCTTAGATAGGAGAGCAACTAATGAAAAACTGTTTTTT.

The J gene is TRBJ2-2, the V gene TRBV20-1, with D perhaps matching TRBD1 (6 bases). Per germline, CDR1 DFQATT and CDR2 SNEGSKA (reference sequence). The CDR3 is 14 amino acids. Trimming removed 1 base at V and 4 bases at J, with 10 bases between. The CDR3 DNA reads TGCAGTGCTAGAGCAGGGGTCTTCACCGGGGAGCTGTTTTTT. Protein: CSARAGVFTGELFF.

This clonotype has at least ten counts. The chain couples TRBV15 to TRBJ2-1; a possible D gene is TRBD1 (5 bases). The CDR3 totals 16 residues. V was shortened by 5 bases and J by 0 bases, with 14 bases between the two germline ends. The germline V gene encodes CDR1 LNHNV and CDR2 YYDKDF (reference sequence). The CDR3 DNA sequence: TGTGCCACCAGCCGACAGCGCGTAAGCTCCTACAATGAGCAGTTCTTC. Its protein is CATSRQRVSSYNEQFF.

Worth noting for this clonotype: At one of its ends the junction is not consistent with the germline gene, which may arise from a read error. The chain is built from TRBV19 and TRBJ1-2; D perhaps matches TRBD1 (5 bases). The CDR3 is 13 residues long. CDR1 LNHDA and CDR2 SQIVND come from the germline V gene (reference sequence). The CDR3 spells CATGGREGYGHTF. The CDR3 nucleotides read TGTGCCACCGGGGGGAGAGAAGGCTATGGCCACACCTTC.

V is TRBV20-1 and J is TRBJ2-7; 8 bases agree with TRBD2. With 4 bases clipped from V and 2 bases from J, the junction kept 10 bases outside the gene matches. The CDR3 length is 15 residues. In germline, CDR1 is DFQATT, CDR2 SNEGSKA (reference sequence). CDR3 residues: CSAKGERGKTYEQYF. For the CDR3, the DNA is TGCAGTGCTAAGGGGGAGCGGGGGAAAACCTACGAGCAGTACTTC.

This clonotype was counted only a few times. The CDR3 DNA follows: TGTGCCAGTAGTATAGGGGCCGGCGGCAATCAGCCCCAGCATTTT. This codes for CASSIGAGGNQPQHF. The rearrangement uses TRBV19 and TRBJ1-5, with D unresolved. Germline CDR1 LNHDA, CDR2 SQIVND (reference sequence). The CDR3 is 15 residues long. Trimming took off 1 base at V and 2 bases at J, with 9 bases between the two ends.

A word on this clonotype: In this CDR3 the conserved last residue, phenylalanine or tryptophan, is missing, so a read error is likely. Here the CDR3 reads CASSLGLHYGYTL. The CDR3, as DNA: TGTGCCAGCAGTCTGGGTCTCCATTATGGCTACACCCTC. This chain links TRBV27 with TRBJ1-2, with D unresolved. CDR3 length: 13 residues. Trimming removed 5 bases at V and 5 bases at J, with 12 bases between. Germline values: CDR1 MNHEY, CDR2 SMNVEV (reference sequence).

This clonotype has only a few counts. The genes are TRBV28 and TRBJ1-5; maybe TRBD1 (6 bases). The germline V gene has CDR1 MDHEN and CDR2 SYDVKM. The CDR3 length is 18 residues. The V end lost 3 bases, the J end lost 6 bases, and 24 bases lay between the germline ends. DNA for the CDR3: TGTGCCAGCAGTTTCTCCCTAGCACAGGGAGAAGTAGGTCAGCCCCAGCATTTT. Translated: CASSFSLAQGEVGQPQHF. Filled out from reference TRBV28 and TRBJ1-5, the complete variable domain reads DVKVTQSSRYLVKRTGEKVFLECVQDMDHENMFWYRQDPGLGLRLIYFSYDVKMKEKGDIPEGYSVSREKKERFSLILESASTNQTSMYLCASSFSLAQGEVGQPQHFGDGTRLSIL.

This clonotype was seen at least ten times. The rearrangement links TRBV7-2 to TRBJ1-1, with TRBD1 as a possible D gene (5 bases). The V gene's germline CDR1 is SGHTA and CDR2 FQGNSA. The V and J ends lost 0 bases and 5 bases respectively, with 10 bases between them. The CDR3 has 14 amino acids. CDR3 residues: CASSLAGVDTEAFF. The CDR3 DNA is TGTGCCAGCAGCTTAGCGGGGGTTGATACTGAAGCTTTCTTT.

On this clonotype itself: One junction end disagrees with the germline gene, perhaps due to a read error. This chain joins TRBV7-2 and TRBJ2-1, with TRBD2 matching over 11 bases. The CDR3 is 15 residues long. The germline V gene encodes CDR1 SGHTA and CDR2 FQGNSA. The CDR3 here is CGSSGLAGGLAWQFF. The CDR3 DNA reads TGTGGCAGCAGTGGGCTAGCGGGAGGATTAGCATGGCAGTTCTTC.

In this sample, this clonotype turned up many times. The J gene is TRBJ2-2, the V gene TRBV28, with D hard to call. Germline V gene sequence: CDR1 MDHEN, CDR2 SYDVKM. This CDR3 is 14 amino acids long. Trimming took off 2 bases at V and 7 bases at J, with 11 bases between the two ends. This CDR3 reads CASSLPELIGELFF. For the CDR3, the DNA is TGTGCCAGCAGTTTACCCGAATTGATCGGGGAGCTGTTTTTT.

This clonotype showed up many times. The gene calls are TRBV5-1 and TRBJ1-1, with D maybe TRBD1 (5 bases). Germline values: CDR1 SGHRS, CDR2 YFSETQ. Trimming pared 1 base from V and 4 bases from J, leaving 23 bases between. This CDR3 is built from 18 residues. This chain's CDR3 is CASSLRLRDHTRSTEAFF. CDR3 sequence (DNA): TGCGCCAGCAGCTTGAGGTTAAGGGACCATACCCGGAGCACTGAAGCTTTCTTT.

This clonotype was seen many times. This chain links TRBV18 with TRBJ2-3; D is ambiguous. This CDR3 comprises 13 residues. CDR1 is KGHSH and CDR2 is LQKENI in the germline V gene. The ends were cut back, 3 bases at V and 7 bases at J, with 11 bases in the middle. Here the CDR3 DNA reads TGTGCCAGCTCACCCCCCGCGGCCAATACGCAGTATTTT. It yields the protein CASSPPAANTQYF. The full variable domain, its missing parts supplied by reference TRBV18 and TRBJ2-3, is NAGVMQNPRHLVRRRGQEARLRCSPMKGHSHVYWYRQLPEEGLKFMVYLQKENIIDESGMPKERFSAEFPKEGPSILRIQQVVRGDSAAYFCASSPPAANTQYFGPGTRLTVL.